This T cell receptor beta chain was obtained from a study of tumor-infiltrating lymphocytes in primary liver carcinoma. Study results and limitations: Paired tumor-adjacent and tumor-blood samples overlapped less than tumor region pairs did.

Starting from 500 ng of total RNA, TCR beta cDNA was produced with a primer in the constant region. Nested multiplex PCR, run for three rounds with slightly modified ARM-PCR, yielded TCR beta libraries. A C-beta reverse primer and TRBV1-TRBV30 forward primers served in each of the first two PCR rounds, at ten to eleven cycles apiece. TCRdb recomputed calls from the multiplex PCR reads with MiXCR, one row per CDR3 protein. The table has 50,000 or so distinct CDR3 sequences, around 77% seen once. A note on this clonotype: As yet, its antigen is unknown. One junction end disagrees with the germline gene, perhaps due to a read error.

Investigators took RNA and DNA out together from roughly 21-30 mg of unsorted bulk tissue. The cohort consisted of patients whose primary liver carcinoma was surgically resected. Germline CDR1 is MGHRA and CDR2 is YSYEKL. CDR3 size: 15 residues. Sequenced: liver tumor tissue from sampling region 5. The subset: tumor region T5, tumor centre. The clonotype comes from a middle-aged man with primary liver carcinoma and hepatitis B virus infection. The chain joins TRBV4-1 to TRBJ1-1; D is perhaps TRBD1 (6 bases). CDR3 coding DNA: TGCGCCAGAAGCCAAGATTACAGGGTGAACACTGAGGCTTTCTTT. Its translation: CARSQDYRVNTEAFF.